A single sample is the source of the 27 T cell receptor beta chains below, sequenced in a study of shared clonotypes between healthy human individuals. TCRdb keeps only in-frame clones here, not all; method: immunoSEQ multiplex PCR. Of 400,000 to 600,000 clones listed, 75% to 85% are singletons. Sequencing input: PBMCs. Receptor source: a woman between 35 and 50 years old in good health. Some clones in this sample may be carry-over from other donors' samples.

The gene calls are TRBV28 and TRBJ1-2, with TRBD1 identical over 8 bases. After removal of 8 bases from V and 8 bases from J, the junction contained 13 bases not matched to a gene. Per germline, CDR1 MDHEN and CDR2 SYDVKM. There are 14 residues in the CDR3. The CDR3, as DNA: TGTGCCAGCGGGTTACCGAGCAGGGGGCCCGGCTACACCTTC. It codes for CASGLPSRGPGYTF.

In its sample, this clone was seen a few times. This chain connects TRBV15 to TRBJ1-4; 8 bases match TRBD1. V lost 5 bases, J lost 3 bases, and 5 bases stayed unmatched. This CDR3 is 15 amino acids long. Germline values: CDR1 LNHNV, CDR2 YYDKDF (reference sequence). The CDR3 loop is CATSRRTGSNEKLFF. CDR3 nucleotide sequence: TGTGCCACCAGCCGCCGGACAGGGTCTAATGAAAAACTGTTTTTT.

The sample holds one count of this clone. The DNA for the CDR3 is TGTGCCAGCAGCTTAGCCGGGACTAGCGGCGTACCCTACGAGCAGTACTTC. Amino acids: CASSLAGTSGVPYEQYF. The chain uses TRBV11-2 and TRBJ2-7; 11 positions match TRBD2. The CDR3 spans 17 residues. V was clipped by 1 base and J by 2 bases; unmatched bases: 7. Germline lookup yields CDR1 SGHAT and CDR2 FQNNGV.

This chain joins TRBV15 and TRBJ1-1; no clear D gene. The ends were cut back, 3 bases at V and 1 base at J, with 6 bases in the middle. The CDR3 totals 13 residues. CDR1 and CDR2 from the germline V gene are LNHNV and YYDKDF (reference sequence). CDR3 sequence reads: CATSRSRNTEAFF. The CDR3 DNA reads as TGTGCCACCAGCAGGAGCAGGAACACTGAAGCTTTCTTT.

The V gene is TRBV5-6, the J gene TRBJ2-7; D possibly corresponds to TRBD1 (5 bases). Trimming took 3 bases from V and 4 from J, leaving 14 bases between them. The CDR3 sequence is 14 residues long. CDR1 and CDR2 (germline): SGHDT, YYEEEE. The CDR3 DNA follows: TGTGCCAGCAGCTCCCCCAGGGCTAGTTACGAGCAGTACTTC. This gives the protein CASSSPRASYEQYF.

On this clone: The sample contains more than one DNA sequence encoding this CDR3. The chain links TRBV5-1 to TRBJ2-2, with D possibly being TRBD2 (5 bases). Trimming shortened V by 4 bases and J by 4 bases, and 5 bases separated the two germline ends. CDR1 and CDR2 from the germline V gene are SGHRS and YFSETQ. This CDR3 region has 12 residues. The CDR3 region has the DNA TGCGCCAGCAGCGAGGGCACCGGGGAGCTGTTTTTT. Encoded protein: CASSEGTGELFF.

As DNA, the CDR3 is TGTGCCATCAGCTCCGGGACAGGGCACACCGGGGAGCTGTTTTTT. This sequence encodes CAISSGTGHTGELFF. This chain uses TRBV10-3 with TRBJ2-2, with 9 positions matching TRBD1. Losses at the gene ends were 6 bases for V and 3 bases for J; bases not matched to a gene: 5. CDR1 and CDR2 (germline): ENHRY, SYGVKD. CDR3 length equals 15 residues.

The chain employs TRBV28 and TRBJ2-2; TRBD1 or TRBD2 may be the D gene (5 bases each). The germline V gene encodes CDR1 MDHEN and CDR2 SYDVKM. The CDR3 length is 20 residues. The V and J ends lost 8 bases and 3 bases respectively, with 31 bases between them. The CDR3 region has the DNA TGTGCCAGCGGCTCCATACCGGGTTCTCGGGACCCCTGGGACACCGGGGAGCTGTTTTTT. This encodes CASGSIPGSRDPWDTGELFF.

This sequence joins TRBV19 and TRBJ2-4, with D uncertain. Trimming removed 6 bases at V and 1 base at J, with 16 bases between. CDR1 is LNHDA and CDR2 is SQIVND in the germline V gene (reference sequence). The CDR3 totals 16 residues. The CDR3 region is CASRGSFGGAKNIQYF. CDR3 DNA sequence: TGTGCCAGTAGGGGGTCGTTCGGTGGGGCCAAAAACATTCAGTACTTC.

This chain links TRBV28 with TRBJ2-5; D not certain. The J call may not be correct, given that the DNA end is closer to TRBJ2-7. The CDR3 length is 12 residues. Germline V CDR1 and CDR2: MDHEN, SYDVKM. CDR3 in DNA: TGTGCCACCCGCCCCCGACTCCACGAGCAGTACTTC. This encodes CATRPRLHEQYF.

The chain is built from TRBV5-1 and TRBJ2-7; D unclear. CDR1 is SGHRS and CDR2 is YFSETQ in the germline V gene. V lost 4 bases, J lost 0 bases, and 8 bases lay in between. This CDR3 is 13 amino acids long. The CDR3 sequence: CASSRIDSYEQYF. CDR3 DNA: TGCGCCAGCAGCCGTATCGACTCCTACGAGCAGTACTTC.

This sequence joins TRBV28 and TRBJ1-1; the D is unclear. CDR3 length: 14 amino acids. Between the trimmed V and J ends, which lost 3 bases and 3 bases, there was a span of 11 bases. CDR1 and CDR2 (germline): MDHEN, SYDVKM. The CDR3 loop reads CASSFRPPDTEAFF. CDR3 nucleotide sequence: TGTGCCAGCAGTTTTAGACCCCCGGACACTGAAGCTTTCTTT.

The rearrangement uses TRBV20-1 and TRBJ2-3, with TRBD2 as a possible D gene (6 bases). The CDR3 totals 11 residues. V shed 6 bases and J shed 7 bases, with 11 bases lying between them. The germline V gene has CDR1 DFQATT and CDR2 SNEGSKA (reference sequence). The CDR3 protein is CSALGGNTQYF. The CDR3 nucleotides read TGCAGTGCATTGGGGGGAAATACGCAGTATTTT.

The V gene is TRBV28, the J gene TRBJ2-2; D may be TRBD2 (6 bases). The CDR3 is 16 residues long. Trimming cost V 3 bases and J 4 bases, with 15 bases left between them. From germline, CDR1 is MDHEN and CDR2 SYDVKM. CDR3 loop: CASSLEGYGGTGELFF. The CDR3 coding sequence is TGTGCCAGCAGTTTGGAGGGATACGGGGGCACCGGGGAGCTGTTTTTT.

This sequence joins TRBV2 and TRBJ2-3, with a tentative D call TRBD1 (7 bases). The V gene's germline CDR1 is SNHLY and CDR2 FYNNEI. V lost 2 bases to trimming and J lost 5 bases, with 11 bases between them. This CDR3 spans 14 amino acids. CDR3 loop: CASSEQGGLDTQYF. CDR3 sequence (DNA): TGTGCCAGCAGTGAACAGGGGGGTCTAGATACGCAGTATTTT.

The V and J genes are TRBV7-2 and TRBJ2-1; possibly TRBD2 for D (5 bases). V was trimmed by 7 bases and J by 2 bases, leaving 18 bases between them. The germline V gene encodes CDR1 SGHTA and CDR2 FQGNSA. CDR3 length: 16 residues. The DNA of the CDR3 is TGTGCCAGCACCCCTTTAGGGCGGGCCGCCTACAATGAGCAGTTCTTC. Translating it yields CASTPLGRAAYNEQFF.

The chain combines TRBV27 with TRBJ2-1, with 9 bases matching TRBD1. V lost 8 bases to trimming and J lost 4 bases; unmatched junction nucleotides: 9. The CDR3 has 15 amino acids. CDR1 is MNHEY, CDR2 SMNVEV, per germline (reference sequence). The CDR3 DNA sequence: TGTGCCAGCGCCACCGACAGGGGGTCGTACAATGAGCAGTTCTTC. Residues: CASATDRGSYNEQFF.

The DNA of the CDR3 is TGCGGGACAGGGGGGCGCGAGCAGTACTTC. Protein: CGTGGREQYF. The rearrangement links TRBV20-1 to TRBJ2-7, with 11 bases lining up with TRBD1. In germline, CDR1 is DFQATT, CDR2 SNEGSKA (reference sequence). There are 10 residues in the CDR3.

The genes are TRBV4-3 and TRBJ2-2; maybe TRBD2 (6 bases). The V and J ends lost 4 bases and 7 bases respectively, with 19 bases between them. Germline loops: CDR1 LGHNA, CDR2 YSLEER. The CDR3 totals 16 residues. CDR3 sequence (DNA): TGCGCCAGCAGCCCCCCCGGGAGCTGGCATGGCGGGGAGCTGTTTTTT. It yields the protein CASSPPGSWHGGELFF.

The V gene is TRBV6-5, the J gene TRBJ2-6; D gene uncertain. CDR3 length: 15 amino acids. CDR1 and CDR2 from the germline V gene are MNHEY and SVGAGI. Trimming left V 0 bases short and J 0 bases short, with 3 bases between. CDR3 nucleotide sequence: TGTGCCAGCAGTTACTCAACCTCTGGGGCCAACGTCCTGACTTTC. Protein product: CASSYSTSGANVLTF.

This chain uses TRBV5-4 with TRBJ2-7, with 10 nucleotides matching TRBD2. CDR3 length equals 15 residues. The germline V gene encodes CDR1 SGHNT and CDR2 YYREEE (reference sequence). Unmatched junction bases numbered 11, after V lost 6 bases and J lost 5 bases. The chain's CDR3 is CASKTGGTSVHEQYF. The DNA of the CDR3 is TGTGCCAGCAAAACCGGGGGGACTAGCGTCCACGAGCAGTACTTC.

The V call is TRBV9, the J call TRBJ2-1; TRBD2 matches 11 bases. This CDR3 has 15 amino acids. Per germline, CDR1 SGDLS and CDR2 YYNGEE. The trim removed 2 bases at V and 5 bases at J, leaving 3 bases unmatched. The CDR3 sequence is CASSVTSGTNNEQFF. For the CDR3, the DNA is TGTGCCAGCAGCGTGACTAGCGGGACGAACAATGAGCAGTTCTTC.

This clone showed up just a few times. The chain joins TRBV7-9 to TRBJ1-1; D not resolved. V was pared by 0 bases and J by 2 bases, with 7 bases between. This CDR3 spans 14 amino acids. CDR1 is SEHNR and CDR2 is FQNEAQ in the germline V gene (reference sequence). Here the CDR3 DNA reads TGTGCCAGCAGCTTAGCACTGATAAACACTGAAGCTTTCTTT. It is translated as CASSLALINTEAFF.

The chain combines TRBV27 with TRBJ2-7; no clear D gene. This CDR3 is built from 11 residues. Germline CDR1 is MNHEY and CDR2 is SMNVEV (reference sequence). Trimming removed 7 bases from V and 3 bases from J, with 7 bases in between. The CDR3 DNA reads TGTGCCAGCAAAGGGATCTACGAGCAGTACTTC. It is translated as CASKGIYEQYF.

The rearrangement joins TRBV15 to TRBJ2-5; TRBD2 might be the D (5 bases). The V end was cut by 1 base, the J end by 2 bases, with 8 bases between. The CDR3 is 14 amino acids. CDR1 is LNHNV, CDR2 YYDKDF, per germline (reference sequence). This chain's CDR3 is CATSRVTGQETQYF. The DNA of the CDR3 is TGTGCCACCAGCAGAGTTACGGGGCAAGAGACCCAGTACTTC.

The CDR3 bases are TGTGCCAGTACCCCCCAAGGAGTAGGGTATGGCTACACCTTC. This encodes CASTPQGVGYGYTF. The chain uses TRBV19 and TRBJ1-2; no clear D gene. Per germline, CDR1 LNHDA and CDR2 SQIVND (reference sequence). The CDR3 runs to 14 residues. Trimming took off 7 bases at V and 5 bases at J, with 17 bases between the two ends. Variable domain in full (rest from reference TRBV19 and TRBJ1-2): DGGITQSPKYLFRKEGQNVTLSCEQNLNHDAMYWYRQDPGQGLRLIYYSQIVNDFQKGDIAEGYSVSREKKESFPLTVTSAQKNPTAFYLCASTPQGVGYGYTFGSGTRLTVV.

The V gene is TRBV6-5, the J gene TRBJ1-1; D not resolved. The CDR3 contains 13 residues. Germline CDR1 is MNHEY and CDR2 is SVGAGI. V lost 8 bases to trimming and J lost 4 bases, with 14 bases between them. The CDR3 loop is CASSEGPGTEAFF. As DNA, the CDR3 is TGTGCCAGCTCCGAAGGGCCGGGCACTGAAGCTTTCTTT.